These T cell receptor beta chains were read from a single sample in a study of blood T cell repertoires in COVID-19. This table comes from immunoSEQ multiplex PCR, and its TCRdb copy is limited to in-frame clones, with some not included. The data contain tens of thousands of clones, around 90% of them singletons. Sequenced material: peripheral blood. Receptors originate from a woman in her seventies with acute or convalescent COVID-19. CDR3s include the opening cysteine and the closing phenylalanine or tryptophan. D genes are given only for firm matches. Not every row has a clone size; where given, it reads once, few, many or a size class.

size: NA
D: NA
J: TRBJ2-3
V: TRBV7-2
DNA: TGTGCCAGCAGCTTAGAAGGGGTCAGCACAGATACGCAGTATTTT
CDR3: CASSLEGVSTDTQYF

size: NA
D: TRBD1
J: TRBJ1-3
V: TRBV9
DNA: TGTGCCAGCAGCGTAGAGGGGACAGGTCCGAGCTCTGGAAACACCATATATTTT
CDR3: CASSVEGTGPSSGNTIYF

size: NA
D: NA
J: TRBJ2-1
V: TRBV6-5
DNA: TGTGCCAGCAGTTCCGGGACTTTCAATGAGCAGTTCTTC
CDR3: CASSSGTFNEQFF

size: NA
D: TRBD2
J: TRBJ2-2
V: TRBV7-9
DNA: TGTGCCAGCAGCCTAAGCGGGGGGCCAGATGCCGGGGAGCTGTTTTTT
CDR3: CASSLSGGPDAGELFF

size: NA
D: TRBD2
J: TRBJ2-7
V: TRBV28
DNA: TGTGCCAGCACCCCAAGCGGGAGGGGGATTTACGAGCAGTACTTC
CDR3: CASTPSGRGIYEQYF

size: NA
D: TRBD1
J: TRBJ1-3
V: TRBV3-1/TRBV3-2
DNA: TGTGCCAGCAGCCGACAGGGAACCTCTGGAAACACCATATATTTT
CDR3: CASSRQGTSGNTIYF

size: once
D: TRBD1
J: TRBJ2-1
V: TRBV4-2
DNA: TGTGCCAGCAGCCGAAATACACAGGGGACGGGATCCTACAATGAGCAGTTCTTC
CDR3: CASSRNTQGTGSYNEQFF

size: NA
D: TRBD1
J: TRBJ1-2
V: TRBV3-1/TRBV3-2
DNA: TGTGCCAGCAGCCGGACAGGGGGCTATGGCTACACCTTC
CDR3: CASSRTGGYGYTF

size: NA
D: NA
J: TRBJ1-5
V: TRBV5-8
DNA: TGTGCCAGCAGTTTAGAGGGCAGGAAAAATCAGCCCCAGCATTTT
CDR3: CASSLEGRKNQPQHF

size: NA
D: NA
J: TRBJ2-7
V: TRBV28
DNA: TGTGCCAGCAGTTTATTCCCGAACCCCAGCTCCTACGAGCAGTACTTC
CDR3: CASSLFPNPSSYEQYF

size: NA
D: NA
J: TRBJ1-6
V: TRBV2
DNA: TGTGCCAGCAGTACAGAAGCAAATTCACCCCTCCACTTT
CDR3: CASSTEANSPLHF

size: NA
D: NA
J: TRBJ1-1
V: TRBV5-6
DNA: TGTGCCAGCAGGCGTACTCAGGGGAGCACTGAAGCTTTCTTT
CDR3: CASRRTQGSTEAFF

size: NA
D: NA
J: TRBJ2-1
V: TRBV18
DNA: TGTGCCAGCTCACCAAGTCTCTCGGACAATGAGCAGTTCTTC
CDR3: CASSPSLSDNEQFF

size: NA
D: TRBD1
J: TRBJ1-4
V: TRBV5-1
DNA: TGCGCCAGCAGGGATGGGGCCCGGGACAGTAATGAAAAACTGTTTTTT
CDR3: CASRDGARDSNEKLFF

size: few
D: NA
J: TRBJ1-5
V: TRBV11-2
DNA: TGTGCCAGCAGCTTAGACGGTGGAGGCAATCAGCCCCAGCATTTT
CDR3: CASSLDGGGNQPQHF

size: NA
D: TRBD1
J: TRBJ1-5
V: TRBV27
DNA: TGTGCCACAAAACGACAGGGTTTCAATCAGCCCCAGCATTTT
CDR3: CATKRQGFNQPQHF

size: NA
D: TRBD2
J: TRBJ2-1
V: TRBV5-1
DNA: TGCGCCAGCAGCTTGGCTGCTAGCGGGAAAGGTTACAATGAGCAGTTCTTC
CDR3: CASSLAASGKGYNEQFF

size: NA
D: TRBD2
J: TRBJ2-1
V: TRBV5-1
DNA: TGCGCCAGCGGGGCTAGCGGGAGTACTGATGAGCAGTTCTTC
CDR3: CASGASGSTDEQFF

size: NA
D: TRBD1
J: TRBJ1-5
V: TRBV5-1
DNA: TGCGCCAGCAGTACCGGGACAGGGGGCAATCAGCCCCAGCATTTT
CDR3: CASSTGTGGNQPQHF

size: NA
D: TRBD2
J: TRBJ2-3
V: TRBV25-1
DNA: TGTGCCAGCAGTGCAACTAGCGGGACGCAGTATTTT
CDR3: CASSATSGTQYF

size: NA
D: TRBD1
J: TRBJ1-2
V: TRBV19
DNA: TGTGCCAGTAGTAGGACAGGGGAAGGCTACACCTTC
CDR3: CASSRTGEGYTF

size: NA
D: TRBD2
J: TRBJ2-1
V: TRBV12-5
DNA: TGTGCTAGTGGTCTGGGACTAGCGGTTAGCAATGAGCAGTTCTTC
CDR3: CASGLGLAVSNEQFF

size: NA
D: NA
J: TRBJ1-1
V: TRBV28
DNA: TGTGCCAGCAGTTTAAAGTCCCGAGGGAGAGGGAACACTGAAGCTTTCTTT
CDR3: CASSLKSRGRGNTEAFF

size: NA
D: NA
J: TRBJ1-2
V: TRBV28
DNA: TGTGCCAGCAGTTTACCGCTTCAGGGCGTCGGGGGCTACACCTTC
CDR3: CASSLPLQGVGGYTF

size: NA
D: TRBD1
J: TRBJ1-5
V: TRBV4-1
DNA: TGCGCCAGCAGCCAACAAACCGACAGGGTCAATCAGCCCCAGCATTTT
CDR3: CASSQQTDRVNQPQHF

size: NA
D: NA
J: TRBJ1-2
V: TRBV20-1
DNA: TGCAGTGCTAGTTGGGGGGGAGGCTACACCTTC
CDR3: CSASWGGGYTF

size: NA
D: NA
J: TRBJ1-1
V: TRBV5-6
DNA: TGTGCCAGCAAAGAGAGACACCGGGAGGTGAACACTGAAGCTTTCTTT
CDR3: CASKERHREVNTEAFF

size: NA
D: NA
J: TRBJ2-1
V: TRBV29-1
DNA: TGCAGCGTTGAACGCAGTACCGATGAGCAGTTCTTC
CDR3: CSVERSTDEQFF

size: NA
D: NA
J: TRBJ2-7
V: TRBV21-1
DNA: TGTGCCGCCAAGCGGGGGTACGAGCAGTACTTC
CDR3: CAAKRGYEQYF

size: NA
D: NA
J: TRBJ1-1
V: TRBV6-5
DNA: TGTGCCAGCAGTCCTGAGGGCGGAATATACACTGAAGCTTTCTTT
CDR3: CASSPEGGIYTEAFF

size: NA
D: NA
J: TRBJ1-1
V: TRBV2
DNA: TGTGCCAGCAGTCCGGTCCTTGTCTGGGCTTTCTTT
CDR3: CASSPVLVWAFF

size: NA
D: NA
J: TRBJ2-7
V: TRBV3-1/TRBV3-2
DNA: TGTGCCAGCAGCCGCACTCCGGGGGAGCCCTACGAGCAGTACTTC
CDR3: CASSRTPGEPYEQYF

size: NA
D: TRBD1
J: TRBJ2-1
V: TRBV6-1
DNA: TGTGCCAGCAGTGAGTTGGGACAGCCCTACAATGAGCAGTTCTTC
CDR3: CASSELGQPYNEQFF

size: NA
D: NA
J: TRBJ2-2
V: TRBV6-5
DNA: TGTGCCAGCAAAAAATGGCCCGGGGAGCTGTTTTTT
CDR3: CASKKWPGELFF

size: NA
D: TRBD1
J: TRBJ1-2
V: TRBV30
DNA: TGTGCCTGGAGTTCACCGGGACAGGACTACTATGGCTACACCTTC
CDR3: CAWSSPGQDYYGYTF

size: NA
D: TRBD1
J: TRBJ1-1
V: TRBV5-1
DNA: TGCGCCAGCAGCAGGACAGGTATATCGTGGGGCACTGAAGCTTTCTTT
CDR3: CASSRTGISWGTEAFF

size: NA
D: NA
J: TRBJ1-2
V: TRBV7-2
DNA: TGTGCCAGCAGCTTAGGGTCAGGGGAGAACTATGGCTACACCTTC
CDR3: CASSLGSGENYGYTF

size: NA
D: TRBD1
J: TRBJ2-5
V: TRBV6-5
DNA: TGTGCCAGCAGACTCACAGGGGTGCAAGAGACCCAGTACTTC
CDR3: CASRLTGVQETQYF

size: once
D: TRBD2
J: TRBJ2-7
V: TRBV10-3
DNA: TGTGCCATCAGTGGCGAAAGCGGGAGCGCACTTTCCTACGAGCAGTACTTC
CDR3: CAISGESGSALSYEQYF

size: once
D: NA
J: TRBJ1-1
V: TRBV27
DNA: TGTGCCAGCAGTTTAACAGGGAAAATGGGGACTGAAGCTTTCTTT
CDR3: CASSLTGKMGTEAFF

size: NA
D: NA
J: TRBJ1-5
V: TRBV28
DNA: TGTGCCAGCAACTCAAACAGGGTCTTCAATCAGCCCCAGCATTTT
CDR3: CASNSNRVFNQPQHF

size: NA
D: TRBD1
J: TRBJ2-3
V: TRBV24-1
DNA: TGTGCCACCAAAGTGTGGGACAGGGAGCCAGATACGCAGTATTTT
CDR3: CATKVWDREPDTQYF

size: few
D: TRBD1
J: TRBJ1-5
V: TRBV28
DNA: TGTGCCAGCAGTTTAGCGGGGGGACAGGGTCAGAATCAGCCCCAGCATTTT
CDR3: CASSLAGGQGQNQPQHF

size: NA
D: NA
J: TRBJ2-3
V: TRBV5-8
DNA: TGTGCCAGCAGCCAGAGACAGGTACTCTCTAGCACAGATACGCAGTATTTT
CDR3: CASSQRQVLSSTDTQYF

size: NA
D: NA
J: TRBJ2-2
V: TRBV7-9
DNA: TGTGCCAGCAGCTTATTACAGGACACCGGGGAGCTGTTTTTT
CDR3: CASSLLQDTGELFF

size: NA
D: NA
J: TRBJ1-2
V: TRBV2
DNA: TGTGCCAGCAGCACACAGGGCTATGGCTACACCTTC
CDR3: CASSTQGYGYTF

size: NA
D: TRBD1
J: TRBJ2-5
V: TRBV14
DNA: TGTGCCAGCAGCCAAGATGTGACAGGGGGCCAAGAGACCCAGTACTTC
CDR3: CASSQDVTGGQETQYF

size: NA
D: TRBD1
J: TRBJ2-3
V: TRBV7-6
DNA: TGTGCCAGCAGCTTAGACCCAAATACAGGGGAACCGCAGTATTTT
CDR3: CASSLDPNTGEPQYF

size: NA
D: TRBD1
J: TRBJ2-1
V: TRBV2
DNA: TGTGCCAGCTACCGGGACAGGGCTCAAGATGAGCAGTTCTTC
CDR3: CASYRDRAQDEQFF

size: NA
D: TRBD2
J: TRBJ2-1
V: TRBV28
DNA: TGTGCCAGCAGTTTCCAGCGGGGATACAATGAGCAGTTCTTC
CDR3: CASSFQRGYNEQFF

size: NA
D: NA
J: TRBJ1-2
V: TRBV2
DNA: TGTGCCAGCAGTCATCCGGGACTACTTAACTATGGCTACACCTTC
CDR3: CASSHPGLLNYGYTF

size: few
D: TRBD1
J: TRBJ1-2
V: TRBV7-2
DNA: TGTGCCAGCAGCTCCGCGACAGGGATTGCTAGGTGGGACTATGGCTACACCTTC
CDR3: CASSSATGIARWDYGYTF

size: NA
D: NA
J: TRBJ1-2
V: TRBV28
DNA: TGTGCCAGCATGGCGGACTTGGCGGGGAGAGCCTACACCTTC
CDR3: CASMADLAGRAYTF

size: NA
D: NA
J: TRBJ2-2
V: TRBV24-1
DNA: TGTGCCACCCAGACAGATAACACCGGGGAGCTGTTTTTT
CDR3: CATQTDNTGELFF

size: NA
D: NA
J: TRBJ2-6
V: TRBV28
DNA: TGTGCCAGCAGTTTGATTTTCCGGGAATCTGGGGCCAACGTCCTGACTTTC
CDR3: CASSLIFRESGANVLTF

size: NA
D: TRBD1
J: TRBJ1-2
V: TRBV30
DNA: TGTGCCTGGAGGGAACACAGGGGGCTCACTGCCTATGGCTACACCTTC
CDR3: CAWREHRGLTAYGYTF

size: NA
D: NA
J: TRBJ1-4
V: TRBV6-5
DNA: TGTGCCAGCAGCCGCAGGGGTGCAACTAATGAAAAACTGTTTTTT
CDR3: CASSRRGATNEKLFF

size: NA
D: TRBD2
J: TRBJ2-5
V: TRBV29-1
DNA: TGCAGCGTTCATGACGGACTAGCCGGGGAGACCCAGTACTTC
CDR3: CSVHDGLAGETQYF

size: NA
D: TRBD1
J: TRBJ1-1
V: TRBV27
DNA: TGTGCCAGCAGTACCGGGACAGGGGGTCGGAACACTGAAGCTTTCTTT
CDR3: CASSTGTGGRNTEAFF